This T cell receptor beta chain appears in the sequencing data of a study of blood T cell repertoires in COVID-19 (dated by TCRdb to between 2020 and 2021). Study-level background: Samples from collaborators originated in the United States, Italy and Spain and spanned both the acute and convalescent phases of COVID-19. The prospective study material was composed of cDNA or gDNA derived from T cells, B-cell-depleted T cells, or PBMCs. The dataset comprised deeply sampled blood TCRbeta repertoires from subjects exposed to, actively infected with, or recovered from COVID-19. A freely available public database, intended as a resource for researchers studying the immune response to SARS-CoV-2, is where the repertoires were released. Samples came from the ongoing ImmuneRACE study (first 160 participants) plus 1,254 subjects from 6 global collaborators. Sample metadata almost always included a de-identified subject ID, COVID-19 status, age in years and sex. Where available, HLA class I and class II types were taken from metadata supplied by the sample provider and were not determined by assay-based typing. Study-level results and caveats: Clinical and demographic metadata were provided uncurated, with the amount varying by source and participant.

On this clone itself: Which antigen it targets is not known. Base qualities are not provided; no much larger clone lies one nucleotide away.

CDR3 length: 18 amino acids, cysteine to phenylalanine. The only DNA kept is the CDR3, 54 bases in frame from the first base. The junction carries 15 bases between V and J, which are trimmed by 1 base and 1 base respectively. From the germline V gene, CDR1 is SGDLS and CDR2 is YYNGEE. The collaborating institutions used their own protocols to collect whole blood in K2EDTA tubes. For TCRbeta analysis, collaborators shipped samples in one of three forms: frozen whole blood, isolated PBMCs, or DNA extracted from either of those sample types. The immunoSEQ Assay, a bias-controlled multiplex PCR, was used to amplify TCRbeta CDR3 regions from genomic DNA. The study's own analysis went as follows. The number of nucleated cells in each sample was estimated from the amplification of reference gene primers within the assay. To quantify the absolute abundance of each unique TCRbeta CDR3 rearrangement, sequence reads were collapsed and filtered. For each sample, productive Simpson clonality was calculated by taking the square root of Simpson's diversity index across productive rearrangements. Entries here come from immuneACCESS through TCRdb and include only in-frame sequences with V and J called. Some clones fail to appear in such tables; in the studies checked, an unresolved V gene covers under half of the shortfall, and the cause of the remainder is unknown. V and J calls and clone size are given by that table; D and trimming were obtained from the DNA. For this sample there are approximately 100,000 clones; about 85% appear just once. Less than 2.5% of the sample rests with the top ten.

The sequence derives from a human donor in a cohort sampled during active COVID-19. Source material: peripheral blood. The rearrangement combines TRBV9 with TRBJ2-6; perhaps TRBD1 is the D gene, with 5 bases matching. The nucleotides read TGTGCCAGCAGCGTAAACGTAAAAACAGGTTCTGGGGCCAACGTCCTGACTTTC. Its protein is CASSVNVKTGSGANVLTF.